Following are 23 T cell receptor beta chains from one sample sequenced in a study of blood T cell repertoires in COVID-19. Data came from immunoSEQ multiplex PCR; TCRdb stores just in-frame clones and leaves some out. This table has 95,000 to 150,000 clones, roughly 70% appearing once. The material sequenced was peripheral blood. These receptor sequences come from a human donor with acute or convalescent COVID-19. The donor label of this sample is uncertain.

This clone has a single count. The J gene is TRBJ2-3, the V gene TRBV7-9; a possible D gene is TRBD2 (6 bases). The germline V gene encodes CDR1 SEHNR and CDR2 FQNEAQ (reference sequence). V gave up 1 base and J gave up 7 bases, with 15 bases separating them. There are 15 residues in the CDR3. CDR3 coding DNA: TGTGCCAGCAGCTTAGGCGCGGGGTCAGCTAATACGCAGTATTTT. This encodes CASSLGAGSANTQYF. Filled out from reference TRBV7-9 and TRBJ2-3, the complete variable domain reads DTGVSQNPRHKITKRGQNVTFRCDPISEHNRLYWYRQTLGQGPEFLTYFQNEAQLEKSRLLSDRFSAERPKGSFSTLEIQRTEQGDSAMYLCASSLGAGSANTQYFGPGTRLTVL.

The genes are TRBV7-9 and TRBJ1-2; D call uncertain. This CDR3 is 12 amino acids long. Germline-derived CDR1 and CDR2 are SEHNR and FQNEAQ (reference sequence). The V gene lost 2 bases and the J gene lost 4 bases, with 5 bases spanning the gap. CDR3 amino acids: CASSLNFYGYTF. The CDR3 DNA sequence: TGTGCCAGCAGCTTAAACTTCTATGGCTACACCTTC.

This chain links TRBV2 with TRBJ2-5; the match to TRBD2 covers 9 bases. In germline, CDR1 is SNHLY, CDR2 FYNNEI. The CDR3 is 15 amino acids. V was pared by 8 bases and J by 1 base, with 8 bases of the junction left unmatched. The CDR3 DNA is TGTGCCAGCCCGCCCGGAGCGGGGGGCCAAGAGACCCAGTACTTC. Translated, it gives CASPPGAGGQETQYF.

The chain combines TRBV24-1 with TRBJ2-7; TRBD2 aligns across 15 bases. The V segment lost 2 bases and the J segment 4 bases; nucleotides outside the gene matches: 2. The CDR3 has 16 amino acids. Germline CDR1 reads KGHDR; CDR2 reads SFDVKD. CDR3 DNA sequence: TGTGCCACCAGTGATTCGGGACTAGCGGGGGGTTACGAGCAGTACGTC. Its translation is CATSDSGLAGGYEQYV.

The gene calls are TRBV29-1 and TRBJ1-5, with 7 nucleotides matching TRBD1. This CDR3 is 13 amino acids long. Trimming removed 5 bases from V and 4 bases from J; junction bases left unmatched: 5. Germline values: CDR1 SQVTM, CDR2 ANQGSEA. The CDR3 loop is CSVLTGSNQPQHF. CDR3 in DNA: TGCAGCGTTCTGACAGGGTCTAATCAGCCCCAGCATTTT.

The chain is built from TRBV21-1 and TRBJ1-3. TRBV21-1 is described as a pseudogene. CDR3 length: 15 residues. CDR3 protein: CASSKDVIAGNTIYF. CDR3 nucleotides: TGTGCCAGCAGCAAAGATGTAATCGCTGGAAACACCATATATTTT.

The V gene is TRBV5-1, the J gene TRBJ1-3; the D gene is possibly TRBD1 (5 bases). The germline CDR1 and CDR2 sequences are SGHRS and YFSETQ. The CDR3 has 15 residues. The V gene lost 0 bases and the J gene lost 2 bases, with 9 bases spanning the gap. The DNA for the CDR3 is TGCGCCAGCAGCTTGGTAGCGGGGGCTGGAAACACCATATATTTT. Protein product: CASSLVAGAGNTIYF.

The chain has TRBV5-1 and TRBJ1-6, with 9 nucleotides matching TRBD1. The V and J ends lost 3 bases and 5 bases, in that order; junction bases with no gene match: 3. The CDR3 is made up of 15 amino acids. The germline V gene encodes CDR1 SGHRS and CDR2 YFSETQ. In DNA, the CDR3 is TGCGCCAGCAGCTACTGGACAGGGGATAATTCACCCCTCCACTTT. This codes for CASSYWTGDNSPLHF.

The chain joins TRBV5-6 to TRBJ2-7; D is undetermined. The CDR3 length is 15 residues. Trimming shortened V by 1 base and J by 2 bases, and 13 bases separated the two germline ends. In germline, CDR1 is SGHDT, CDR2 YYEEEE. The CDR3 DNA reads TGTGCCAGCAGCTTGACAGCCCTTGTTCCCTACGAGCAGTACTTC. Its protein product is CASSLTALVPYEQYF. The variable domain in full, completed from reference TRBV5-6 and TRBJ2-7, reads DAGVTQSPTHLIKTRGQQVTLRCSPKSGHDTVSWYQQALGQGPQFIFQYYEEEERQRGNFPDRFSGHQFPNYSSELNVNALLLGDSALYLCASSLTALVPYEQYFGPGTRLTVT.

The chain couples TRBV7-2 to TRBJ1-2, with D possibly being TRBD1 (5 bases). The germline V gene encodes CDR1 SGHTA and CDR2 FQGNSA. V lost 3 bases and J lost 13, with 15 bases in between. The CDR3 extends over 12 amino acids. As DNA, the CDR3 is TGTGCCAGCAGCTTGCCCAGGGTCCCTTTCACCTTC. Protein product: CASSLPRVPFTF.

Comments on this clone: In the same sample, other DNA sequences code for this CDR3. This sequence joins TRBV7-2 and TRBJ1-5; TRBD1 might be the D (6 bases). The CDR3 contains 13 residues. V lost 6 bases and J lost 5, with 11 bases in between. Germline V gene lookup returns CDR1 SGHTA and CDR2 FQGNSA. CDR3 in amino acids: CASSFKGDQPQHF. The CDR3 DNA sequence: TGTGCCAGCAGTTTTAAGGGGGATCAGCCCCAGCATTTT. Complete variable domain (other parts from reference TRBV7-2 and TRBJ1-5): GAGVSQSPSNKVTEKGKDVELRCDPISGHTALYWYRQSLGQGLEFLIYFQGNSAPDKSGLPSDRFSAERTGGSVSTLTIQRTQQEDSAVYLCASSFKGDQPQHFGDGTRLSIL.

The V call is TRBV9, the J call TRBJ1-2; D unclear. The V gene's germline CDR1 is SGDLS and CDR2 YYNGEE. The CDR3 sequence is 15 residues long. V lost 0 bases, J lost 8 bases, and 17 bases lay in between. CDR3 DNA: TGTGCCAGCAGCGTAGCTTCTTTACAGCCCCGGGGCTACACCTTC. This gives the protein CASSVASLQPRGYTF. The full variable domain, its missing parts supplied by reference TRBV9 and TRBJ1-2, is DSGVTQTPKHLITATGQRVTLRCSPRSGDLSVYWYQQSLDQGLQFLIQYYNGEERAKGNILERFSAQQFPDLHSELNLSSLELGDSALYFCASSVASLQPRGYTFGSGTRLTVV.

The CDR3: CASSLGRGTGEAFF. CDR3 DNA: TGCGCCAGCAGCTTGGGTCGGGGGACCGGCGAAGCTTTCTTT. The chain employs TRBV5-1 and TRBJ1-1; D is perhaps TRBD1 (5 bases). Trimming pared 0 bases from V and 8 bases from J, leaving 14 bases between. Germline V lookup: CDR1 SGHRS, CDR2 YFSETQ. The CDR3 has 14 residues.

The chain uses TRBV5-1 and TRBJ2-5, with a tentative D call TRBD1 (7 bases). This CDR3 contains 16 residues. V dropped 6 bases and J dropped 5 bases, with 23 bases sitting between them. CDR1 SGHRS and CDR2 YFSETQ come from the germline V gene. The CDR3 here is CASTRLGQGGFETQYF. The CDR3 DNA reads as TGCGCCAGCACTCGGTTGGGGCAGGGGGGATTCGAGACCCAGTACTTC.

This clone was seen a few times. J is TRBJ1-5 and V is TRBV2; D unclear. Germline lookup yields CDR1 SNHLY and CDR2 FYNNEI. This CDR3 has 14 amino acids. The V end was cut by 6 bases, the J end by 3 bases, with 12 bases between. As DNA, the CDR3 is TGTGCCAGCAGCGACAACAACTCCAATCAGCCCCAGCATTTT. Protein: CASSDNNSNQPQHF.

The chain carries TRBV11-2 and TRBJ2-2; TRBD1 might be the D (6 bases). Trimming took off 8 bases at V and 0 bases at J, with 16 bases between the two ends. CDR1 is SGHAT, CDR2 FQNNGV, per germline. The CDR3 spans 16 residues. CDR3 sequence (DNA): TGTGCCAGCCGCCAGGGGATAAGGTCGAACACCGGGGAGCTGTTTTTT. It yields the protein CASRQGIRSNTGELFF. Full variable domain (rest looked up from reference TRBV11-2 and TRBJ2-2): EAGVAQSPRYKIIEKRQSVAFWCNPISGHATLYWYQQILGQGPKLLIQFQNNGVVDDSQLPKDRFSAERLKGVDSTLKIQPAKLEDSAVYLCASRQGIRSNTGELFFGEGSRLTVL.

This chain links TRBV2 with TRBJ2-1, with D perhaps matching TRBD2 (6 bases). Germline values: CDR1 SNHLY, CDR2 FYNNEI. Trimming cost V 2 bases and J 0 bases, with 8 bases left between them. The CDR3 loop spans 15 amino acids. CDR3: CASSERENSYNEQFF. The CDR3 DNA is TGTGCCAGCAGTGAACGGGAGAACTCCTACAATGAGCAGTTCTTC.

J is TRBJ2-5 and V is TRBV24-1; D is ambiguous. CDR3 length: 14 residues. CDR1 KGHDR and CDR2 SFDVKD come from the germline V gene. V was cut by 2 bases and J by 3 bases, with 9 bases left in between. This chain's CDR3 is CATSDSGRKETQYF. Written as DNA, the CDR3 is TGTGCCACCAGTGATTCGGGTCGAAAAGAGACCCAGTACTTC.

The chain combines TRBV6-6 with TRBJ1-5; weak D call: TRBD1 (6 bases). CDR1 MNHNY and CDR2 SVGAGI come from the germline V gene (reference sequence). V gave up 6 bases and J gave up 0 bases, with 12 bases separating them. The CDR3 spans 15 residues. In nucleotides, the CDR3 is TGTGCCAGCAGCGGACAGCGAGATAGCAATCAGCCCCAGCATTTT. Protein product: CASSGQRDSNQPQHF.

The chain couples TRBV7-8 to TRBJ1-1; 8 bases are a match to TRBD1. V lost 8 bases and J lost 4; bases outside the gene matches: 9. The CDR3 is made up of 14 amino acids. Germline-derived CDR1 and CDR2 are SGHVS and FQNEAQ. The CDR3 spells CASSPQGAGTEAFF. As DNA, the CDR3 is TGTGCCAGCTCCCCCCAGGGGGCTGGCACTGAAGCTTTCTTT.

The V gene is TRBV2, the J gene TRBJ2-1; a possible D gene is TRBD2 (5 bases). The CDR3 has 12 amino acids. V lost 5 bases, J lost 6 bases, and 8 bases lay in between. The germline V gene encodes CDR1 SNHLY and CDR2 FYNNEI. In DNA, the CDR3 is TGTGCCAGCAGTTCGGGGTTCAATGAGCAGTTCTTC. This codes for CASSSGFNEQFF.

CDR3 nucleotides: TGTGCCAGCAGCAACAGGGGCAGCAATCAGCCCCAGCATTTT. This translates into CASSNRGSNQPQHF. The chain is built from TRBV21-1 and TRBJ1-5; whether TRBD1, the table's D call, matches the DNA was not checked. TRBV21-1 is assigned pseudogene status. CDR3 length: 14 amino acids.

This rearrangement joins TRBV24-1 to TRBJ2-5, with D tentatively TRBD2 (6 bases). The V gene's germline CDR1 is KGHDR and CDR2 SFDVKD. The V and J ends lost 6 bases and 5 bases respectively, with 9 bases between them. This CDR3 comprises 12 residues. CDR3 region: CATSRDSETQYF. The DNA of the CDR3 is TGTGCCACCAGTCGGGACTCGGAGACCCAGTACTTC.